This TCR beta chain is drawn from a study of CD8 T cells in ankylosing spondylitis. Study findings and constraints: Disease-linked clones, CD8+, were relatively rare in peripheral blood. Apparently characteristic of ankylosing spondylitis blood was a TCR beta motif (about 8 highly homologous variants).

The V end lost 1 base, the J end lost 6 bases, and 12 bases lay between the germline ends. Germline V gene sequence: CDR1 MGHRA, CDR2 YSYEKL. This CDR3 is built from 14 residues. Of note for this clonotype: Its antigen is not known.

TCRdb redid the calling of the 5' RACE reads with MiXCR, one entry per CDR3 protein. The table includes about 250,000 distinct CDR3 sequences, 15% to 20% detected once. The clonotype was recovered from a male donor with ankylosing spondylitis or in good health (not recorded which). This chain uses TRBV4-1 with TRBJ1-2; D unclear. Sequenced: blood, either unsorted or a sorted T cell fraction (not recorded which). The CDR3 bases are TGCGCCAGCAGCCAAGGTGGGTTGTTGGATGGCTACACCTTC. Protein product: CASSQGGLLDGYTF.